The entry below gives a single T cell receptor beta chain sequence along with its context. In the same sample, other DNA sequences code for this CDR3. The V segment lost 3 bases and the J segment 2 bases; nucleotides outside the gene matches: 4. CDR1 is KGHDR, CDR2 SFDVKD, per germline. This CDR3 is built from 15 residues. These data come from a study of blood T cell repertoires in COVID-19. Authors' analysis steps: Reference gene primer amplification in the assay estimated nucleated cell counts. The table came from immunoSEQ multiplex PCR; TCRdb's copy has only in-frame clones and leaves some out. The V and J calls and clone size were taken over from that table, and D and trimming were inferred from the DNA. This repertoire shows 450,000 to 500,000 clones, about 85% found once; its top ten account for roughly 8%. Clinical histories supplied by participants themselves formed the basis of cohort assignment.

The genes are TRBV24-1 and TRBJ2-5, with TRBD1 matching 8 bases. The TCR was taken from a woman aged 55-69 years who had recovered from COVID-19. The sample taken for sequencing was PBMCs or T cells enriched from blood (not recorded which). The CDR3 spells CATSDPGTGQETQYF. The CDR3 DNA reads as TGTGCCACCAGTGATCCCGGGACAGGACAAGAGACCCAGTACTTC.